Presented here are 20 T cell receptor beta chains from one specimen sequenced in a study of cytomegalovirus exposure and HLA in healthy donors (dated by TCRdb to 2015 to 2018). Libraries were constructed by the immunoSEQ multiplex PCR assay. For the multiplex PCR, a mixture combining 60 forward primers for TCR Vbeta segments and 13 reverse primers for TCR Jbeta segments was used. As stored in TCRdb, this immuneACCESS dataset retains in-frame rearrangements with V and J assigned. A fraction of the clones does not appear; measured against another copy, unresolved V genes explain less than half of the discrepancy, and the remainder lacks a known reason. The sample records about 84,000 clones, about 60% of which are singletons. 15% of the sample is taken by the ten largest. Sequencing used PBMCs. These receptor sequences come from a woman between 40 and 55 years old in good health and CMV-seropositive.

This clone was picked up a small number of times. CDR3 loop: CASRTSGSYNEQFF. Written as DNA, the CDR3 is TGTGCCAGTAGGACTAGCGGGAGCTACAATGAGCAGTTCTTC. The chain joins TRBV19 to TRBJ2-1; 12 bases are a match to TRBD2. This CDR3 is built from 14 residues. Germline V gene lookup returns CDR1 LNHDA and CDR2 SQIVND (reference sequence). V shed 6 bases, J shed 3 bases, and the junction held 0 bases outside the gene matches.

The gene calls are TRBV5-1 and TRBJ2-7, with no clear D. This CDR3 spans 15 amino acids. Trimming took 0 bases from V and 2 from J, leaving 12 bases between them. Germline V gene lookup returns CDR1 SGHRS and CDR2 YFSETQ. The CDR3: CASSLALADTYEQYF. The CDR3 region has the DNA TGCGCCAGCAGCTTGGCTTTGGCCGATACCTACGAGCAGTACTTC.

This clone was seen a handful of times. It is likely a read error: a sequence one base away is far more abundant. This chain links TRBV11-2 with TRBJ2-4; D perhaps matches TRBD2 (5 bases). V was cut by 5 bases and J by 7 bases, with 18 bases left in between. Germline lookup yields CDR1 SGHAT and CDR2 FQNNGV. The CDR3 contains 15 residues. This CDR3 reads CASSPEEDPRNIQYF. The CDR3 coding sequence is TGTGCCAGCAGCCCGGAGGAGGACCCTCGGAACATTCAGTACTTC.

The chain employs TRBV28 and TRBJ2-1; 10 bases fit TRBD2. Per the germline V gene, CDR1 is MDHEN and CDR2 is SYDVKM. The ends lost 6 bases at V and 2 bases at J; junction bases unmatched: 1. This CDR3 spans 14 amino acids. In DNA form, the CDR3 reads TGTGCCAGCAGGGGGACTAGCGCCTACAATGAGCAGTTCTTC. It codes for CASRGTSAYNEQFF.

This clone appeared a few times. The rearrangement links TRBV5-1 to TRBJ2-1; 11 nucleotides line up with TRBD2. The J segment lost 4 bases and the V segment lost 7 bases, leaving 1 base of the junction unmatched. Germline V gives CDR1 SGHRS, CDR2 YFSETQ. This CDR3 is built from 13 residues. CDR3 DNA: TGCGCCAGCCGGACTAGCGGGTACAATGAGCAGTTCTTC. This codes for CASRTSGYNEQFF.

This chain joins TRBV7-2 and TRBJ1-1; possible D gene TRBD1, 6 bases. Deletions cut 3 bases from V and 1 base from J, with 12 bases between. Germline CDR1 SGHTA, CDR2 FQGNSA. There are 15 residues in the CDR3. Here the CDR3 reads CASSFYRAGNTEAFF. The CDR3 nucleotides read TGTGCCAGCAGCTTCTACAGGGCGGGGAACACTGAAGCTTTCTTT. Full variable domain (outside the CDR3, taken from reference TRBV7-2 and TRBJ1-1): GAGVSQSPSNKVTEKGKDVELRCDPISGHTALYWYRQSLGQGLEFLIYFQGNSAPDKSGLPSDRFSAERTGGSVSTLTIQRTQQEDSAVYLCASSFYRAGNTEAFFGQGTRLTVV.

The V call is TRBV18, the J call TRBJ1-2; 9 bases align to TRBD1. Trimming took 2 bases from V and 8 from J; bases not matched to a gene: 9. The V gene's germline CDR1 is KGHSH and CDR2 LQKENI. This CDR3 spans 15 amino acids. CDR3 in DNA: TGTGCCAGCTCACCAACACAACAGGGGGCGCCAGGCTACACCTTC. Amino acid sequence: CASSPTQQGAPGYTF. The whole variable domain, filled in from reference TRBV18 and TRBJ1-2, reads NAGVMQNPRHLVRRRGQEARLRCSPMKGHSHVYWYRQLPEEGLKFMVYLQKENIIDESGMPKERFSAEFPKEGPSILRIQQVVRGDSAAYFCASSPTQQGAPGYTFGSGTRLTVV.

This rearrangement joins TRBV19 to TRBJ2-7; 7 nucleotides align to TRBD2. The CDR3 has 15 residues. Germline values: CDR1 LNHDA, CDR2 SQIVND (reference sequence). V gave up 3 bases and J gave up 2 bases; unmatched junction bases: 7. CDR3 region: CASSIDSAGTYEQYF. The DNA for the CDR3 is TGTGCCAGTAGTATCGATTCAGCGGGGACCTACGAGCAGTACTTC. Full variable domain (outside the CDR3, taken from reference TRBV19 and TRBJ2-7): DGGITQSPKYLFRKEGQNVTLSCEQNLNHDAMYWYRQDPGQGLRLIYYSQIVNDFQKGDIAEGYSVSREKKESFPLTVTSAQKNPTAFYLCASSIDSAGTYEQYFGPGTRLTVT.

The chain recombines TRBV2 with TRBJ2-1; D gene ambiguous. Germline V gives CDR1 SNHLY, CDR2 FYNNEI. This CDR3 contains 15 residues. With 5 bases removed from V and 2 bases from J, the gap between germline ends came to 13 bases. This chain's CDR3 is CASSYLSSPYNEQFF. DNA of the CDR3: TGTGCCAGCAGTTACTTAAGCTCCCCCTACAATGAGCAGTTCTTC.

This clone was picked up one time. This CDR3 reads CASSLASASGSASTDTQYF. CDR3 sequence (DNA): TGTGCCAGCAGCTTAGCGTCGGCTAGCGGGAGCGCCAGCACAGATACGCAGTATTTT. The chain is built from TRBV7-2 and TRBJ2-3; 10 positions match TRBD2. Germline assignment: CDR1 SGHTA and CDR2 FQGNSA. After removal of 0 bases from V and 0 bases from J, the junction contained 9 bases not matched to a gene. This CDR3 region has 19 residues.

This clone was observed a handful of times. The CDR3 region is CASTGGYLDTGELFF. CDR3 sequence (DNA): TGTGCCAGCACCGGGGGATATTTGGACACCGGGGAGCTGTTTTTT. The chain combines TRBV27 with TRBJ2-2; tentatively, D is TRBD2 (6 bases). V was trimmed by 7 bases and J by 3 bases, leaving 15 bases between them. This CDR3 is built from 15 residues. Germline CDR1 is MNHEY and CDR2 is SMNVEV (reference sequence).

The V and J genes are TRBV25-1 and TRBJ1-1; 7 nucleotides align to TRBD1. The CDR3 loop spans 13 amino acids. V shed 7 bases, J shed 5 bases, and the junction held 7 bases outside the gene matches. Germline CDR1 reads MGHDK; CDR2 reads SYGVNS. This CDR3 reads CASTLGGLTEAFF. In nucleotides, the CDR3 is TGTGCCAGCACCCTAGGGGGCTTAACTGAAGCTTTCTTT.

The V gene is TRBV5-8, the J gene TRBJ2-1; 14 bases match TRBD2. CDR3 length equals 19 residues. Germline CDR1 and CDR2: SGHTS and YDEGEE. J lost 0 bases, V lost 0 bases, and 5 bases had no gene match. The CDR3 spells CASSLVRLAGGSSYNEQFF. The DNA of the CDR3 is TGTGCCAGCAGCTTGGTTCGACTAGCGGGAGGGAGCTCCTACAATGAGCAGTTCTTC. The whole variable domain, remainder taken from reference TRBV5-8 and TRBJ2-1, is EAGVTQSPTHLIKTRGQQATLRCSPISGHTSVYWYQQALGLGLQFLLWYDEGEERNRGNFPPRFSGRQFPNYSSELNVNALELEDSALYLCASSLVRLAGGSSYNEQFFGPGTRLTVL.

The chain has TRBV10-3 and TRBJ2-1; D is unresolved. This CDR3 is 13 amino acids long. V lost 2 bases and J lost 7, with 9 bases in between. CDR1 and CDR2 from the germline V gene are ENHRY and SYGVKD. CDR3 residues: CAISEDGWNEQFF. The CDR3 DNA is TGTGCCATCAGTGAGGACGGGTGGAATGAGCAGTTCTTC.

The genes are TRBV27 and TRBJ2-7, with a possible D match to TRBD2 (5 bases). CDR3 size: 18 residues. V was pared by 5 bases and J by 0 bases, with 23 bases between. The germline CDR1 and CDR2 sequences are MNHEY and SMNVEV (reference sequence). Here the CDR3 reads CASSPIPHPAGFSYEQYF. The CDR3 DNA sequence: TGTGCCAGCAGTCCAATCCCCCACCCGGCGGGCTTCTCCTACGAGCAGTACTTC.

Relative to its sample, this clone is medium-sized. The chain is built from TRBV6-5 and TRBJ1-1; D not resolved. In germline, CDR1 is MNHEY, CDR2 SVGAGI. With 0 bases removed from V and 2 bases from J, the gap between germline ends came to 7 bases. The CDR3 spans 14 residues. CDR3 loop: CASSYSSTNTEAFF. The DNA for the CDR3 is TGTGCCAGCAGTTACTCGAGTACCAACACTGAAGCTTTCTTT.

This chain links TRBV28 with TRBJ1-2; no clear D. Germline loops: CDR1 MDHEN, CDR2 SYDVKM. V lost 1 base, J lost 8 bases, and 23 bases lay in between. There are 17 residues in the CDR3. In nucleotides, the CDR3 is TGTGCCAGCAGTTTATACGTGACAAGTACGAGCTCATTGGGCTACACCTTC. This gives the protein CASSLYVTSTSSLGYTF.

This chain links TRBV7-2 with TRBJ2-3, with 7 bases identical to TRBD2. The CDR3 covers 16 residues. The V and J ends lost 10 bases and 1 base, in that order; junction bases with no gene match: 14. The germline CDR1 and CDR2 sequences are SGHTA and FQGNSA. The CDR3 region is CANQKAGWYGTDTQYF. The CDR3 nucleotides are TGTGCCAACCAAAAAGCGGGATGGTATGGCACAGATACGCAGTATTTT.

In its sample, this clone was seen once. This chain joins TRBV2 and TRBJ2-4; no firm D call. The V end was cut by 4 bases, the J end by 0 bases, with 10 bases between. Germline V gene lookup returns CDR1 SNHLY and CDR2 FYNNEI. The CDR3 extends over 15 amino acids. The CDR3: CASSAVQTAKNIQYF. For the CDR3, the DNA is TGTGCCAGCAGTGCTGTACAGACAGCCAAAAACATTCAGTACTTC.

The J gene is TRBJ2-3, the V gene TRBV6-4, with unresolved D. Trimming left V 0 bases short and J 0 bases short, with 4 bases between. Germline V gene lookup returns CDR1 MRHNA and CDR2 SNTAGT. The CDR3 is made up of 14 amino acids. The CDR3 loop is CASSDSRSTDTQYF. The CDR3 bases are TGTGCCAGCAGTGACTCCCGGAGCACAGATACGCAGTATTTT.